Each of the 30 T cell receptor beta chains below was sequenced from the same sample in a study of metastatic and nonmetastatic thyroid tumors. From the PCR reads, TCRdb re-called clones with MiXCR. Among some 22,000 clones listed, about 16% were seen once. Each patient came to thyroid surgery without any prior treatment (of any kind). The sequenced sample was blood. The receptors were gathered from a male donor with papillary thyroid cancer or a benign thyroid nodule (not recorded which). Some clones in this sample may be carry-over from other donors' samples.

This clone appeared many times. The V and J genes are TRBV11-3 and TRBJ2-2, with TRBD1 matching 9 bases. This CDR3 is 19 amino acids long. Germline lookup yields CDR1 SGHNT and CDR2 YENEEA. J was trimmed by 4 bases and V by 4 bases; bases with no gene match: 16. The CDR3 region is CASSSPPHYRTGVTGELFF. CDR3 nucleotide sequence: TGTGCCAGCAGCTCCCCACCCCATTACCGGACAGGGGTCACCGGGGAGCTGTTTTTT.

This clone was seen ten or more times. This sequence joins TRBV5-1 and TRBJ1-6, with 10 bases aligning to TRBD1. The CDR3 totals 15 residues. The germline V gene encodes CDR1 SGHRS and CDR2 YFSETQ. V lost 4 bases and J lost 5; bases outside the gene matches: 3. CDR3 DNA: TGCGCCAGCAGCAGGGGGACAGGGGATAATTCACCCCTCCACTTT. Protein: CASSRGTGDNSPLHF.

Relative to its sample, this clone is medium-sized. Other DNA sequences within the sample encode an identical CDR3. J is TRBJ1-2 and V is TRBV28, with 8 bases fitting TRBD1. The trim removed 5 bases at V and 8 bases at J, leaving 7 bases unmatched. This CDR3 is 13 amino acids long. Looked up from germline, CDR1 is MDHEN and CDR2 is SYDVKM. CDR3 loop: CASSIRQGSGYTF. In DNA, the CDR3 is TGTGCCAGCAGTATTAGACAGGGGAGCGGCTACACCTTC.

This clone appeared a few times. An end of the junction does not agree with germline; a read error may underlie this. The chain's CDR3 is CASSRGGLTESFF. As DNA, the CDR3 is TGTGCCAGTAGTAGAGGGGGCTTAACTGAATCTTTCTTT. V is TRBV19 and J is TRBJ1-1; 7 bases align to TRBD1. Germline lookup yields CDR1 LNHDA and CDR2 SQIVND (reference sequence). The CDR3 loop spans 13 amino acids.

This clone was counted ten times or more. The chain has TRBV19 and TRBJ1-4; tentative D call: TRBD1 (5 bases). V was shortened by 5 bases and J by 5 bases, with 15 bases between the two germline ends. The CDR3 is made up of 15 amino acids. The germline gives CDR1 LNHDA, CDR2 SQIVND (reference sequence). CDR3 amino acids: CASSEPGRGNEKLFF. CDR3 DNA sequence: TGTGCCAGTAGTGAACCAGGGAGGGGAAATGAAAAACTGTTTTTT.

This clone appeared a single time. V and J are TRBV5-1 and TRBJ2-7; the D call may be TRBD1 or TRBD2 (6 bases each). CDR1 and CDR2 (germline): SGHRS, YFSETQ. The CDR3 covers 18 residues. The ends were cut back, 4 bases at V and 2 bases at J, with 25 bases in the middle. CDR3 nucleotide sequence: TGCGCCAGCAGCCGAGGACTATCGTGGGGGCAAGGGACCTACGAGCAGTACTTC. This gives the protein CASSRGLSWGQGTYEQYF.

J is TRBJ2-7 and V is TRBV27, with D possibly being TRBD2 (6 bases). CDR3 length: 15 amino acids. V lost 2 bases and J 4 bases, leaving 15 bases between the germline ends. Per the germline V gene, CDR1 is MNHEY and CDR2 is SMNVEV (reference sequence). In DNA, the CDR3 is TGTGCCAGCAGTTTAGGGGCTGGACTAACGTACGAGCAGTACTTC. It encodes CASSLGAGLTYEQYF.

Many counts were recorded for this clone. This rearrangement joins TRBV20-1 to TRBJ1-2; D perhaps matches TRBD1 (5 bases). Germline V CDR1 and CDR2: DFQATT, SNEGSKA (reference sequence). CDR3 length equals 12 residues. V lost 6 bases, J lost 8 bases, and 16 bases lay in between. The CDR3 spells CSARDGRRGYTF. For the CDR3, the DNA is TGCAGTGCCCGGGACGGACGTCGAGGCTACACCTTC.

This clone showed up many times. A read error may produce the germline difference seen at one junction end. The J gene is TRBJ2-7, the V gene TRBV20-1, with D perhaps matching TRBD1 (6 bases). Germline V gene lookup returns CDR1 DFQATT and CDR2 SNEGSKA (reference sequence). The CDR3 has 13 amino acids. CDR3 in DNA: TGCAGTGCGAGAGACAGGTCTACCTACGAGCAGTACTTC. This sequence encodes CSARDRSTYEQYF.

The chain is built from TRBV7-3 and TRBJ1-2, with D unresolved. Trimming removed 2 bases at V and 5 bases at J, with 15 bases between. Germline CDR1 and CDR2: SGHTA and FQGTGA. The length of the CDR3 is 15 residues. The CDR3 loop reads CASSLEPATGYGYTF. In DNA, the CDR3 is TGTGCCAGCAGCTTAGAACCAGCCACGGGGTATGGCTACACCTTC.

By sample fraction, this clone is medium-sized. At one boundary the junction diverges from the germline segment, which might be a read error. The CDR3 here is CASSIGTVVLF. The CDR3 DNA reads TGTGCCAGTAGTATAGGGACAGTCGTCCTATTT. V gene TRBV19 combines with J gene TRBJ1-4, with D perhaps TRBD1 (6 bases). CDR1 and CDR2 from the germline V gene are LNHDA and SQIVND (reference sequence). The CDR3 contains 11 residues.

This clone was observed many times. The chain has TRBV11-2 and TRBJ1-2; 7 bases align to TRBD1. CDR1 is SGHAT, CDR2 FQNNGV, per germline. The CDR3 is 15 amino acids. V lost 4 bases and J lost 5; bases outside the gene matches: 10. Written as DNA, the CDR3 is TGTGCCAGCAGCTACTACTTGACAGGGCAATATGGCTACACCTTC. Its translation is CASSYYLTGQYGYTF.

J is TRBJ2-7 and V is TRBV5-1, with TRBD2 as a possible D gene (5 bases). The CDR3 consists of 13 residues. Germline-derived CDR1 and CDR2 are SGHRS and YFSETQ. Deletions cut 3 bases from V and 6 bases from J, with 13 bases between. CDR3: CASSSGVIGEQYF. The CDR3 DNA reads as TGCGCCAGCAGCTCCGGGGTCATCGGCGAGCAGTACTTC.

This clone has at least ten counts. This chain uses TRBV7-2 with TRBJ2-7; D gene ambiguous. V was pared by 6 bases and J by 3 bases, with 15 bases between. CDR3 length: 14 residues. CDR1 SGHTA and CDR2 FQGNSA come from the germline V gene. Here the CDR3 reads CASRSERHNYEQYF. In nucleotides, the CDR3 is TGTGCCAGCAGGTCGGAGAGACACAACTACGAGCAGTACTTC.

By share of the sample, this clone is medium-sized (0.01 to 0.1%). This chain connects TRBV6-4 to TRBJ2-1; 11 nucleotides align to TRBD2. The germline V gene has CDR1 MRHNA and CDR2 SNTAGT. With V trimmed by 0 bases and J by 6 bases, 1 base remained unmatched. The CDR3 sequence is 15 residues long. The CDR3 region has the DNA TGTGCCAGCAGTGACTCTAGCGGGGGGGCCAATGAGCAGTTCTTC. Its translation: CASSDSSGGANEQFF.

This clone was detected many times. The chain is built from TRBV4-1 and TRBJ2-3; 12 nucleotides match TRBD2. CDR1 MGHRA and CDR2 YSYEKL come from the germline V gene. The CDR3 has 15 amino acids. J lost 1 base, V lost 4 bases, and 0 bases had no gene match. This chain's CDR3 is CASSRLAGGTDTQYF. Here the CDR3 DNA reads TGCGCCAGCAGCCGACTAGCGGGGGGCACAGATACGCAGTATTTT.

This clone is labeled as medium-sized. The chain couples TRBV30 to TRBJ1-6; 7 bases fit TRBD1. Trimming at V came to 4 bases and at J to 7 bases, leaving 4 bases not matched to a gene. CDR3 length: 13 amino acids. Germline V CDR1 and CDR2: GTSNPN, SVGIG (reference sequence). The CDR3, as DNA: TGTGCCTGGACGTGGGACAGCAATTCACCCCTCCACTTT. Protein sequence: CAWTWDSNSPLHF.

The chain couples TRBV20-1 to TRBJ2-2, with TRBD1 as a possible D gene (6 bases). Germline-derived CDR1 and CDR2 are DFQATT and SNEGSKA (reference sequence). Trimming took off 3 bases at V and 4 bases at J, with 15 bases between the two ends. There are 15 residues in the CDR3. In DNA form, the CDR3 reads TGCAGTGCTAGTATCGGACAGAGTGTCACCGGGGAGCTGTTTTTT. Translated, it gives CSASIGQSVTGELFF.

V gene TRBV28 combines with J gene TRBJ2-2, with D possibly TRBD1 on 6 matching bases. CDR1 and CDR2 from the germline V gene are MDHEN and SYDVKM. Trimming took off 7 bases at V and 4 bases at J, with 19 bases between the two ends. This CDR3 has 16 residues. The chain's CDR3 is CASTPTVTGSTGELFF. DNA for the CDR3: TGTGCCAGCACCCCTACCGTGACAGGTTCCACCGGGGAGCTGTTTTTT. The full variable domain, rest sourced from reference TRBV28 and TRBJ2-2, is DVKVTQSSRYLVKRTGEKVFLECVQDMDHENMFWYRQDPGLGLRLIYFSYDVKMKEKGDIPEGYSVSREKKERFSLILESASTNQTSMYLCASTPTVTGSTGELFFGEGSRLTVL.

This rearrangement joins TRBV19 to TRBJ2-1; D is possibly TRBD2 (5 bases). Trimming pared 1 base from V and 0 bases from J, leaving 10 bases between. This CDR3 spans 16 amino acids. In germline, CDR1 is LNHDA, CDR2 SQIVND (reference sequence). As DNA, the CDR3 is TGTGCCAGTAGTATAGGTGGCGCGGGCTCCTACAATGAGCAGTTCTTC. Translation gives CASSIGGAGSYNEQFF.

This clone was counted at least ten times. The gene calls are TRBV10-1 and TRBJ1-4; no clear D gene. Trimming took off 11 bases at V and 4 bases at J, with 11 bases between the two ends. There are 12 residues in the CDR3. From germline, CDR1 is WNHNN and CDR2 SYGVQD (reference sequence). Here the CDR3 reads CAGSELNEKLFF. In DNA, the CDR3 is TGCGCCGGGAGCGAGCTTAATGAAAAACTGTTTTTT.

This clone came up many times. In DNA, the CDR3 is TGTGCCAGCAGTAAGGGACAGACTTATGGCTACACCTTC. Protein product: CASSKGQTYGYTF. The gene calls are TRBV9 and TRBJ1-2; 7 bases map to TRBD1. Trimming at V came to 5 bases and at J to 5 bases, leaving 6 bases not matched to a gene. CDR1 and CDR2 from the germline V gene are SGDLS and YYNGEE. The CDR3 is 13 amino acids.

Many counts were recorded for this clone. The CDR3 bases are TGTGCCAGCAGTATAGCGGGAGGGCCAAATACGCAGTATTTT. Its translation is CASSIAGGPNTQYF. V usage is TRBV6-1 and J usage is TRBJ2-3; 11 nucleotides match TRBD2. The CDR3 sequence is 14 residues long. V gave up 5 bases and J gave up 7 bases; unmatched junction bases: 5. Germline V lookup: CDR1 MNHNS, CDR2 SASEGT.

This clone was seen only once. This rearrangement joins TRBV11-2 to TRBJ2-7; D tentatively reads TRBD1 or TRBD2 (5 bases each). The CDR3 is 16 residues long. Trimming cost V 4 bases and J 2 bases, with 18 bases left between them. The germline V gene encodes CDR1 SGHAT and CDR2 FQNNGV. CDR3 region: CASSSPKYGTPYEQYF. DNA for the CDR3: TGTGCCAGCAGCTCTCCCAAATATGGGACCCCCTACGAGCAGTACTTC.

This clone was observed at least ten times. The chain is built from TRBV12-3 or TRBV12-4 and TRBJ1-1; D uncertain. Deletions cut 1 base from V and 4 bases from J, with 13 bases between. There are 15 residues in the CDR3. CDR3 nucleotides: TGTGCCAGCAGTTTAGGACCGGGGATGGGCACTGAAGCTTTCTTT. Its translation is CASSLGPGMGTEAFF.

This clone counts as medium-sized. The V gene is TRBV19, the J gene TRBJ1-5; D perhaps matches TRBD1 (5 bases). Between the trimmed V and J ends, which lost 3 bases and 7 bases, there was a span of 10 bases. Germline V gene lookup returns CDR1 LNHDA and CDR2 SQIVND (reference sequence). The length of the CDR3 is 13 residues. The CDR3 reads CASSMQGGQPQHF. The CDR3 region has the DNA TGTGCCAGTAGTATGCAGGGAGGACAGCCCCAGCATTTT.

By sample fraction, this clone is medium-sized. V is TRBV19 and J is TRBJ1-2; D is unclear. Germline CDR1 is LNHDA and CDR2 is SQIVND (reference sequence). There are 13 residues in the CDR3. With 2 bases removed from V and 1 base from J, the gap between germline ends came to 5 bases. This CDR3 is CASSIWDNYGYTF. The CDR3 DNA reads TGTGCCAGTAGTATATGGGATAACTATGGCTACACCTTC.

This clone is medium-sized (0.01 to 0.1%). This chain uses TRBV28 with TRBJ1-2, with 7 bases fitting TRBD1. The CDR3 sequence is 14 residues long. The V and J ends lost 4 bases and 0 bases, in that order; junction bases with no gene match: 2. Germline V gene data show CDR1 as MDHEN and CDR2 as SYDVKM. Written as DNA, the CDR3 is TGTGCCAGCAGTTCAGGGGGGACTAACTATGGCTACACCTTC. Residues: CASSSGGTNYGYTF.

Ten or more counts support this clone. V and J are TRBV7-9 and TRBJ2-3; no clear D gene. Germline V gene data show CDR1 as SEHNR and CDR2 as FQNEAQ (reference sequence). This CDR3 region has 12 residues. Trimming took 5 bases from V and 6 from J, leaving 9 bases between them. CDR3 DNA: TGTGCCAGCAGCCCCCCGTCGGATACGCAGTATTTT. Its protein is CASSPPSDTQYF. Full variable domain (missing parts from reference TRBV7-9 and TRBJ2-3): DTGVSQNPRHKITKRGQNVTFRCDPISEHNRLYWYRQTLGQGPEFLTYFQNEAQLEKSRLLSDRFSAERPKGSFSTLEIQRTEQGDSAMYLCASSPPSDTQYFGPGTRLTVL.

This clone was recorded many times. The chain links TRBV6-1 to TRBJ2-2, with D perhaps TRBD1 (5 bases). The CDR3 has 14 amino acids. Trimming removed 5 bases at V and 7 bases at J, with 14 bases between. CDR1 and CDR2 from the germline V gene are MNHNS and SASEGT. CDR3 sequence reads: CASSQFGQYGELFF. DNA of the CDR3: TGTGCCAGCAGTCAATTTGGACAATACGGGGAGCTGTTTTTT.